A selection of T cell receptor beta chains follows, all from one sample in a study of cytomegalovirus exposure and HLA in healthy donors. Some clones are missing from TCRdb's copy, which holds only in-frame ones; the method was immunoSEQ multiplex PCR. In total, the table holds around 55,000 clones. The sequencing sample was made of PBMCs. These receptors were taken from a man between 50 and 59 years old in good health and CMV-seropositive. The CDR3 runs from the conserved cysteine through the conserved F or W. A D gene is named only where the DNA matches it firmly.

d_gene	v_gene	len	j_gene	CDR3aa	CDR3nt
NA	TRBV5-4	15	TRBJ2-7	CASSRRRDSDYEQYF	TGTGCCAGCAGCCGGAGGAGGGACAGCGACTACGAGCAGTACTTC
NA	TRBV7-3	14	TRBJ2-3	CASSPGNSGSTQYF	TGTGCCAGCAGCCCCGGGAATAGCGGTAGTACGCAGTATTTT
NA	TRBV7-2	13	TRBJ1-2	CASSLSREGGYTF	TGTGCCAGCAGCTTAAGTCGGGAAGGTGGCTACACCTTC
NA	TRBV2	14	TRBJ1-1	CASSEGREDTEAFF	TGTGCCAGCAGTGAAGGGAGAGAGGACACTGAAGCTTTCTTT
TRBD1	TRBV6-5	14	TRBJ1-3	CASRQGRPGNTIYF	TGTGCCAGCAGACAGGGGCGCCCTGGAAACACCATATATTTT
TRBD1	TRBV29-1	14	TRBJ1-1	CSVEVRQGATEAFF	TGCAGCGTTGAAGTCCGGCAGGGGGCCACTGAAGCTTTCTTT
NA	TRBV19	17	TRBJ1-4	CASGPKWGRVSNEKLFF	TGTGCCAGTGGCCCTAAATGGGGCAGGGTCTCTAATGAAAAACTGTTTTTT
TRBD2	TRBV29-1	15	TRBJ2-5	CSVVPGLAVQETQYF	TGCAGCGTTGTGCCGGGACTAGCGGTCCAAGAGACCCAGTACTTC
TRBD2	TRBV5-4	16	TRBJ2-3	CASSPTSGPIGDTQYF	TGTGCCAGCAGCCCGACTAGCGGGCCGATAGGGGATACGCAGTATTTT
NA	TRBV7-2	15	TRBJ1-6	CASSSQGRIRSPLHF	TGTGCCAGCAGCTCTCAGGGAAGAATTCGTTCACCCCTCCACTTT
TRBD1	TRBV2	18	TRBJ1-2	CASSEGPRRGSKGDGYTF	TGTGCCAGCAGTGAAGGGCCTCGCAGGGGGTCCAAAGGGGATGGCTACACCTTC